A selection of T cell receptor beta chains follows, all from one sample in a study of T cell responses to AZD1222 COVID-19 vaccine. The assay was immunoSEQ multiplex PCR, and TCRdb's table has in-frame clones only and misses some. The sample holds some 100,000 clones, about 87% seen once. Sequencing was performed on peripheral blood, taken 28 days after the second AZD1222 dose. These receptor sequences come from an adult who received the AZD1222 COVID-19 vaccine. The CDR3 runs from the conserved cysteine through the conserved F or W. D genes are given only for firm matches. Not every row has a clone size; where given, it reads once, few, many or a size class.

DNA,CDR3,D,V,size,J
TGTGCCAGCAGCGTAGCCGGGACTAGCGGGGGGGCTTCGCAGTTCTTC,CASSVAGTSGGASQFF,TRBD2,TRBV9,NA,TRBJ2-1
TGTGCCAGCAGCCAAGTAGGGACAGGGGGCTTCGACACCTTC,CASSQVGTGGFDTF,TRBD1,TRBV14,NA,TRBJ1-2
TGTGCCAGCAGCTTGAACGCTGAAGCTTTCTTT,CASSLNAEAFF,NA,TRBV5-5,NA,TRBJ1-1
TGTGCCAGCAGCGTAGCTAGCGGGAGGGCCAATGAGCAGTTCTTC,CASSVASGRANEQFF,TRBD2,TRBV9,once,TRBJ2-1
TGTGCCAGTAGTATTGGTGCAGGTATCACAGATACGCAGTATTTT,CASSIGAGITDTQYF,NA,TRBV19,NA,TRBJ2-3
TGTGCCAGTAGGCCAACAGGGGCGCAGGGAGCTTTCTTT,CASRPTGAQGAFF,TRBD1,TRBV19,NA,TRBJ1-1
TGTGCCAGCAGCTTACTGGCTAGCGGGGGGATCTCAGGGGATACGCAGTATTTT,CASSLLASGGISGDTQYF,TRBD2,TRBV11-2,NA,TRBJ2-3
TGTGCCAGCAGCCAAGATGAAGGACGGCAGAACTATGGCTACACCTTC,CASSQDEGRQNYGYTF,NA,TRBV4-2,NA,TRBJ1-2
TGTGCCAGCAGCTTGGTCAAGCGGGGGGGCACAGATACGCAGTATTTT,CASSLVKRGGTDTQYF,TRBD2,TRBV5-4,NA,TRBJ2-3
TGTGCCAGCAGCCGAAATACCGGGGGTGAAGCTTTCTTT,CASSRNTGGEAFF,NA,TRBV3-1/TRBV3-2,NA,TRBJ1-1
TGCACCAGCAGCCAAGGCCCCCTGGGGCCCCAGCATTTT,CTSSQGPLGPQHF,NA,TRBV1,NA,TRBJ1-5
TGTGCCAGCAGAGGACAATCAAACACCGGGGAGCTGTTTTTT,CASRGQSNTGELFF,NA,TRBV7-2,NA,TRBJ2-2
TGCGCCAGCAGTGAGGGGGTCGGCGGTACTGGGGCCAACGTCCTGACTTTC,CASSEGVGGTGANVLTF,NA,TRBV10-2,NA,TRBJ2-6
TGTGCCAGTAGTATAGATCGAGGTCAGCCGGTGGGATCAAACCAGCCCCAGCATTTT,CASSIDRGQPVGSNQPQHF,NA,TRBV19,few,TRBJ1-5
TGTGCCTGGAGTAGACAGACAAGCAATCAGCCCCAGCATTTT,CAWSRQTSNQPQHF,NA,TRBV30,once,TRBJ1-5
TGTGCCACGTCTAGTGACAGGGGCGGGACCGGGGAGCTGTTTTTT,CATSSDRGGTGELFF,TRBD1,TRBV7-2,NA,TRBJ2-2
TGTGCCAGGCGACAGGGAACCCACGAGCAGTACTTC,CARRQGTHEQYF,TRBD1,TRBV14,NA,TRBJ2-7
TGTGCCAGCAGCGTAGGGGGACAGGGTTTCTACGAGCAGTACTTC,CASSVGGQGFYEQYF,TRBD1,TRBV9,NA,TRBJ2-7
TGTGCCAGCAGCCCTCGACAGGGAGAAAAACTGTTTTTT,CASSPRQGEKLFF,TRBD1,TRBV7-9,once,TRBJ1-4
TGTGCCAGCAGCTTGGCAGGGGGAAATCAGCCCCAGCATTTT,CASSLAGGNQPQHF,TRBD1,TRBV5-6,NA,TRBJ1-5
TGTGCCAGCGGAGAGACCCAGTACTTC,CASGETQYF,NA,TRBV25-1,NA,TRBJ2-5
TGTGCCAGCAGCGTAGGGGGAGGGACGAGCTCTGGAAACACCATATATTTT,CASSVGGGTSSGNTIYF,NA,TRBV9,NA,TRBJ1-3
TGTGCCAGCAGCTTAGTAACTAAACAGACGGATTTCCGATTCAATGAGCAGTTCTTC,CASSLVTKQTDFRFNEQFF,NA,TRBV7-2,NA,TRBJ2-1
TGTGCCAGTAGTCTCCGGACAGGGCCCATAGGCACTGAAGCTTTCTTT,CASSLRTGPIGTEAFF,TRBD1,TRBV19,NA,TRBJ1-1
TGTGCCAGTAGTTCCTACCTCCGGGGAAATGAGCAGTTCTTC,CASSSYLRGNEQFF,NA,TRBV19,NA,TRBJ2-1
TGCGCCAGCAGCCCCGGACTAGCGGGATTTTACGAGCAGTACTTC,CASSPGLAGFYEQYF,TRBD2,TRBV5-1,NA,TRBJ2-7
TGTGCCTGGAGTGGCCCGTGGGTAACCCTCCACTTT,CAWSGPWVTLHF,NA,TRBV30,NA,TRBJ1-6
TGTGCCAGCAGCTTAGCTAGCGGGAGGGCGAATGAGCAGTTCTTC,CASSLASGRANEQFF,TRBD2,TRBV7-9,NA,TRBJ2-1
TGTGCCAGCAGCTCGGGGCAGGGGTTTGGCTACACCTTC,CASSSGQGFGYTF,NA,TRBV7-8,NA,TRBJ1-2
TGTGCCAGCAGCCCACGGGGCCGGCAGGGGGGGACTGGGGCCAACGTCCTGACTTTC,CASSPRGRQGGTGANVLTF,NA,TRBV7-2,NA,TRBJ2-6
TGTGCCAGCAGTTTGGTCCCCCGCAATGAGCAGTTCTTC,CASSLVPRNEQFF,NA,TRBV28,NA,TRBJ2-1
TGCGCCAGCAGCCAAGAGAGGGTTCAGGAAAAACTGTTTTTT,CASSQERVQEKLFF,NA,TRBV4-3,NA,TRBJ1-4
TGTGCCAGCAGCGTGAGCCTGGACACCGGCCAAGAGACCCAGTACTTC,CASSVSLDTGQETQYF,NA,TRBV9,few,TRBJ2-5